This TCR beta chain was sequenced for a study of response to subunit inactivated influenza vaccine (dated by TCRdb to between 2017 and 2018). Context from the whole study: The study used deep quantitative T cell receptor repertoire profiling to track responses to a trivalent subunit inactivated influenza vaccine.

The library was produced with RT-PCR. Instrument used: Illumina HiSeq 2500. TCRdb's own reprocessing of the public reads used fastp at Q25 and MiXCR and kept productive beta chains. Each record represents a unique CDR3 protein, reported with the most common genes and DNA among its rows. The sample has 300,000 to 350,000 distinct CDR3 sequences on record, 21% of them singletons. The ten largest clonotypes hold roughly 10% of the sample. Comment on this clonotype: Its recognized antigen is unknown. No clone much larger than this one lies a single base away; base qualities are absent.

The junction shows trimming of 6 bases on V and 4 bases on J, and the gene matches do not reach 8 bases of it. The CDR3 covers 13 residues, taking in both the cysteine and the phenylalanine. The retained sequence is limited to the CDR3, 39 bases, with the frame set at the first base. From the germline V gene, CDR1 is SQVTM and CDR2 is ANQGSEA. Results and caveats for the whole study, not just this receptor: The authors proposed that each seasonal influenza vaccination may bring in only a limited number of new T cells.

This clonotype was obtained from a man aged 45 to 70 who received an inactivated influenza vaccine. Donor details come from another sample of the same person, matched by shared clones. The specimen comprised PBMCs from blood, sampled less than 22 months after vaccination. This chain is built from TRBV29-1 and TRBJ2-7; 8 of the junction bases match TRBD2. The DNA sequence follows: TGCAGCGTCTTCAGCGGGAGTGGGTACGAGCAGTACTTC. Protein translation: CSVFSGSGYEQYF.